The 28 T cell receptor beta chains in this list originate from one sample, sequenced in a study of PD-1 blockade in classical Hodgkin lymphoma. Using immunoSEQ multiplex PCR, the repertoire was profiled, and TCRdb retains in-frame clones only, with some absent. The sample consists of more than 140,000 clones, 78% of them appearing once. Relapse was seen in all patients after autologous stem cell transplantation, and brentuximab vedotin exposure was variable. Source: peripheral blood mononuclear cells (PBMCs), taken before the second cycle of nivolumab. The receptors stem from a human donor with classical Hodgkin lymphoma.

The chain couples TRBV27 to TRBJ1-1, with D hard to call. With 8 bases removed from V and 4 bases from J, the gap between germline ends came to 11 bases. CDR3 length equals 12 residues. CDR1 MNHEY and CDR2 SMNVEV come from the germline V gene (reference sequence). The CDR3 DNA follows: TGTGCCAGCGGCAGGTGGGGCACTGAAGCTTTCTTT. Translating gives CASGRWGTEAFF.

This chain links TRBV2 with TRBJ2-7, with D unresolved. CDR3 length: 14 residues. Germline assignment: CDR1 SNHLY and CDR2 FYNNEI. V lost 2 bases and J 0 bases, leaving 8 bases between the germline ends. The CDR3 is CASSERLSSYEQYF. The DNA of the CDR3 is TGTGCCAGCAGTGAACGCCTTAGCTCCTACGAGCAGTACTTC.

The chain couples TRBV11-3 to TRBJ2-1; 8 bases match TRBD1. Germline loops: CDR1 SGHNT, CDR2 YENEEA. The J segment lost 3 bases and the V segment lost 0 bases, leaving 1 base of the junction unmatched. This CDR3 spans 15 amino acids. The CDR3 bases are TGTGCCAGCAGCTTAGAACAGGGGGGCTACAATGAGCAGTTCTTC. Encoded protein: CASSLEQGGYNEQFF.

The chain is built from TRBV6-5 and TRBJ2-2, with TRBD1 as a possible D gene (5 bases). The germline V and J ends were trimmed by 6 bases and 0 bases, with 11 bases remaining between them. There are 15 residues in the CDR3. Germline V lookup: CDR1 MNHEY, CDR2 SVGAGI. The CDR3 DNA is TGTGCCAGCAGGACCCGGACAACGAACACCGGGGAGCTGTTTTTT. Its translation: CASRTRTTNTGELFF.

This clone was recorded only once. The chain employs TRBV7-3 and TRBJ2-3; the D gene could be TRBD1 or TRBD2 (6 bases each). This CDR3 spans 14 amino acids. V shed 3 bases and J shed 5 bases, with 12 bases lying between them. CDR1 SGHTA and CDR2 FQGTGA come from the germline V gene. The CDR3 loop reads CASSFIGGGDTQYF. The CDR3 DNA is TGTGCCAGCAGCTTCATCGGGGGCGGAGATACGCAGTATTTT. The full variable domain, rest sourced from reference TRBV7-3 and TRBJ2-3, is GAGVSQTPSNKVTEKGKYVELRCDPISGHTALYWYRQSLGQGPEFLIYFQGTGAADDSGLPNDRFFAVRPEGSVSTLKIQRTERGDSAVYLCASSFIGGGDTQYFGPGTRLTVL.

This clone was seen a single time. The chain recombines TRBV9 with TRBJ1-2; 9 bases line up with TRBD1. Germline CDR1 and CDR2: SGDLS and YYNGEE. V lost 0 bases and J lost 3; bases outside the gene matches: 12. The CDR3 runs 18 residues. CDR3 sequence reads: CASSVERTGTGKHYGYTF. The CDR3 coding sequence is TGTGCCAGCAGCGTAGAGAGGACCGGGACAGGGAAACACTATGGCTACACCTTC.

The CDR3 region is CAISVTSGVTGELFF. The DNA for the CDR3 is TGTGCCATCAGTGTGACTAGCGGGGTAACCGGGGAGCTGTTTTTT. This chain links TRBV10-3 with TRBJ2-2; 11 bases line up with TRBD2. CDR3 length: 15 residues. CDR1 and CDR2 from the germline V gene are ENHRY and SYGVKD. V trimming: 4 bases; J trimming: 5 bases; junction bases outside the gene matches: 3.

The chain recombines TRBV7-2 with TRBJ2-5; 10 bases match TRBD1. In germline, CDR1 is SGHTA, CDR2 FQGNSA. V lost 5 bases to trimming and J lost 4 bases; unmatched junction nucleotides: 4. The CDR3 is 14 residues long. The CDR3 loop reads CASSLTGGSETQYF. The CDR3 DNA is TGTGCCAGCAGCCTGACAGGGGGCTCAGAGACCCAGTACTTC.

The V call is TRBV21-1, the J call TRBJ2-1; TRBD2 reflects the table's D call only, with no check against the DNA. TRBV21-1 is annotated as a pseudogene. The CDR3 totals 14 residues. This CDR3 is CARTSDCPYNEQFF. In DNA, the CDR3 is TGTGCCAGGACGTCGGACTGCCCTTACAATGAGCAGTTCTTC.

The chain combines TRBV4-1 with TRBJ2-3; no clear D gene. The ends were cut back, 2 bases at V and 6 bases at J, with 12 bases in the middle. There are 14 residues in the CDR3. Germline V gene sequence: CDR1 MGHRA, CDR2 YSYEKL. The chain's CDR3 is CASSQSGSVDTQYF. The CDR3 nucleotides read TGCGCCAGCAGCCAAAGTGGCTCTGTTGATACGCAGTATTTT.

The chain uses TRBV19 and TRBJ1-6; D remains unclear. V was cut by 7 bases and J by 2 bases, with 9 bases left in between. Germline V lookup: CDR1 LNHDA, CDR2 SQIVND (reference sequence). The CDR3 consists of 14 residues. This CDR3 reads CASTLETYNSPLHF. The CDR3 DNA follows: TGTGCCAGTACCCTGGAGACCTATAATTCACCCCTCCACTTT.

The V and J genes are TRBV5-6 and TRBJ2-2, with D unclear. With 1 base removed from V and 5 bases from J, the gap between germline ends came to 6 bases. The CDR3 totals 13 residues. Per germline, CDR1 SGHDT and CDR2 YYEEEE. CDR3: CASSLMGTGELFF. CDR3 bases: TGTGCCAGCAGCTTGATGGGTACCGGGGAGCTGTTTTTT.

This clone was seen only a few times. CDR3 region: CASNRVAGTNEQFF. CDR3 nucleotide sequence: TGTGCCAGCAACAGGGTAGCGGGGACGAATGAGCAGTTCTTC. The chain joins TRBV6-5 to TRBJ2-1; 8 bases map to TRBD2. J gave up 7 bases and V 7 bases, and 9 bases lay outside the gene matches. The V gene's germline CDR1 is MNHEY and CDR2 SVGAGI. The CDR3 is 14 amino acids.

CDR3 DNA sequence: TGTGCCAGCAGTTATTTCTACGAGCAGTACTTC. Translated, it gives CASSYFYEQYF. The V gene is TRBV7-9, the J gene TRBJ2-7; D not certain. CDR3 length: 11 residues. The V gene lost 6 bases and the J gene lost 3 bases, with 6 bases spanning the gap. In germline, CDR1 is SEHNR, CDR2 FQNEAQ (reference sequence).

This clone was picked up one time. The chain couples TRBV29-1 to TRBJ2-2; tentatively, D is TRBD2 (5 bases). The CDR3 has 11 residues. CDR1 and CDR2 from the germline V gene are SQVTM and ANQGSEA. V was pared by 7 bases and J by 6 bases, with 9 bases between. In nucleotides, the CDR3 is TGCAGCGCCGTCGGGGCCGGGGAGCTGTTTTTT. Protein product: CSAVGAGELFF.

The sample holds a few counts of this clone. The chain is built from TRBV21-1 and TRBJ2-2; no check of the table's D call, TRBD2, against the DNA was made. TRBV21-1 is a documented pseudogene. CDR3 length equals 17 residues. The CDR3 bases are TGTGCCAGCTATTGTAGACTAGCGGGGGAGAACACCGGGGAGCTGTTTTTT. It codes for CASYCRLAGENTGELFF.

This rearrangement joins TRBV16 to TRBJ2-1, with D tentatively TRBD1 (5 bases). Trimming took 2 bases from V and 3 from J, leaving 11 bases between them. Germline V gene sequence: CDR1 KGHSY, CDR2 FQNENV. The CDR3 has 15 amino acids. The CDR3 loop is CASSQVSDNYNEQFF. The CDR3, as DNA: TGTGCCAGCAGCCAAGTCTCGGACAACTACAATGAGCAGTTCTTC.

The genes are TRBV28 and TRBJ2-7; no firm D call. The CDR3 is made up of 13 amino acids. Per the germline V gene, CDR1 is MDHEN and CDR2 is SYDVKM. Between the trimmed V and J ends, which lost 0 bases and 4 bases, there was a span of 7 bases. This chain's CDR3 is CASSLWSVYEQYF. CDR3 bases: TGTGCCAGCAGTTTATGGTCAGTGTACGAGCAGTACTTC.

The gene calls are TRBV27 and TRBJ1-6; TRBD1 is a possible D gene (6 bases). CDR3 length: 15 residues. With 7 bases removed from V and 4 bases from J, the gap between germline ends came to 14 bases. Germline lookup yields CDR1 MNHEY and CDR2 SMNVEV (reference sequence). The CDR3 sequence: CASTPSDRYNSPLHF. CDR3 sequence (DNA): TGTGCCAGCACCCCCTCGGACAGATATAATTCACCCCTCCACTTT.

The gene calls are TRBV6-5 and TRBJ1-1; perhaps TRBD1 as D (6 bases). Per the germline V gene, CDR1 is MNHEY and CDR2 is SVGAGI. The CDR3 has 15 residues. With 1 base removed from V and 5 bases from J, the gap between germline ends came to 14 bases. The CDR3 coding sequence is TGTGCCAGCAGTTACTTCCTACAGGGAGGGACTGAAGCTTTCTTT. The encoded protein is CASSYFLQGGTEAFF.

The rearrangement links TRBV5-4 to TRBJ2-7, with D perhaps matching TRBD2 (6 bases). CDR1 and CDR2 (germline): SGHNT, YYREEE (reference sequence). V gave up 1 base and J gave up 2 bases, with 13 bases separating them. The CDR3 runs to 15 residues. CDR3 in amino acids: CASSLYGTGAYEQYF. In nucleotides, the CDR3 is TGTGCCAGCAGCTTGTACGGGACGGGAGCCTACGAGCAGTACTTC. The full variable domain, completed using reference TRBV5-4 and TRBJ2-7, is ETGVTQSPTHLIKTRGQQVTLRCSSQSGHNTVSWYQQALGQGPQFIFQYYREEENGRGNFPPRFSGLQFPNYSSELNVNALELDDSALYLCASSLYGTGAYEQYFGPGTRLTVT.

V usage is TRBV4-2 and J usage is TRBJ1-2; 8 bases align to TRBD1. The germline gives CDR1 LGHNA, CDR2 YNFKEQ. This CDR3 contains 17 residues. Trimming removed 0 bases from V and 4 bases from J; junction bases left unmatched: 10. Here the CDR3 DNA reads TGTGCCAGCAGCCAAGATCAGGAGAGACAGGGGCTCTATGGCTACACCTTC. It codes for CASSQDQERQGLYGYTF.

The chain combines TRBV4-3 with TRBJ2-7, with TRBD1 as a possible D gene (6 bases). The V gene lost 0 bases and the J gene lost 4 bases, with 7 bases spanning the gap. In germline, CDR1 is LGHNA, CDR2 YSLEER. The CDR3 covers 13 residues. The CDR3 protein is CASSQDQGYEQYF. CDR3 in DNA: TGCGCCAGCAGCCAAGACCAGGGGTACGAGCAGTACTTC.

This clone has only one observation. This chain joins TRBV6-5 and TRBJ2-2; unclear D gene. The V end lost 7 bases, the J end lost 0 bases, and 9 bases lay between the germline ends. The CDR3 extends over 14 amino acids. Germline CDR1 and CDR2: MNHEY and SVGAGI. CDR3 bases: TGTGCCAGCATGACGACAACGAACACCGGGGAGCTGTTTTTT. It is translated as CASMTTTNTGELFF.

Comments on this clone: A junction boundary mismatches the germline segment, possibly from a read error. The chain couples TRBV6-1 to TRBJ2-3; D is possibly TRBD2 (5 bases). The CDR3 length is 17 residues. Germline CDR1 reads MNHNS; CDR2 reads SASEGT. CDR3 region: CAISDFGPAVSTDTQYF. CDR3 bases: TGTGCCATCAGTGACTTTGGCCCAGCGGTGAGCACAGATACGCAGTATTTT.

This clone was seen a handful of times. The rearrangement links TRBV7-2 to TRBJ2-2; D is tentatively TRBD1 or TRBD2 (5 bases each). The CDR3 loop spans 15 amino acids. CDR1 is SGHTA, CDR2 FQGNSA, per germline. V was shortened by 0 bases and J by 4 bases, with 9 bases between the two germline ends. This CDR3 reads CASSLARDVTGELFF. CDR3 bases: TGTGCCAGCAGCTTAGCCAGGGACGTCACCGGGGAGCTGTTTTTT. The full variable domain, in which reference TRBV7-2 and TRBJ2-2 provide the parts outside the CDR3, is GAGVSQSPSNKVTEKGKDVELRCDPISGHTALYWYRQSLGQGLEFLIYFQGNSAPDKSGLPSDRFSAERTGGSVSTLTIQRTQQEDSAVYLCASSLARDVTGELFFGEGSRLTVL.

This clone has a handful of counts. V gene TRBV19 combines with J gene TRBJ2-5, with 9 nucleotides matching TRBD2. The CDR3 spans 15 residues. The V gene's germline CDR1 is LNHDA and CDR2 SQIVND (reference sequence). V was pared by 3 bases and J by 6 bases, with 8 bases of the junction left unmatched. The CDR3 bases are TGTGCCAGTAGTATGGGGAGCGGGAGGAGAAAGACCCAGTACTTC. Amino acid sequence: CASSMGSGRRKTQYF. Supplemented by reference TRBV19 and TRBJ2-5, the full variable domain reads DGGITQSPKYLFRKEGQNVTLSCEQNLNHDAMYWYRQDPGQGLRLIYYSQIVNDFQKGDIAEGYSVSREKKESFPLTVTSAQKNPTAFYLCASSMGSGRRKTQYFGPGTRLLVL.

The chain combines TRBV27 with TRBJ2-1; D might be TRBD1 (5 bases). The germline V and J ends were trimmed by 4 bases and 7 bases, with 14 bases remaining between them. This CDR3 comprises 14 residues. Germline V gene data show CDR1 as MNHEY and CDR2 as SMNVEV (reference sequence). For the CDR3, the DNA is TGTGCCAGCAGTTGGGGCAGGGTCCTTAATGAGCAGTTCTTC. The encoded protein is CASSWGRVLNEQFF.